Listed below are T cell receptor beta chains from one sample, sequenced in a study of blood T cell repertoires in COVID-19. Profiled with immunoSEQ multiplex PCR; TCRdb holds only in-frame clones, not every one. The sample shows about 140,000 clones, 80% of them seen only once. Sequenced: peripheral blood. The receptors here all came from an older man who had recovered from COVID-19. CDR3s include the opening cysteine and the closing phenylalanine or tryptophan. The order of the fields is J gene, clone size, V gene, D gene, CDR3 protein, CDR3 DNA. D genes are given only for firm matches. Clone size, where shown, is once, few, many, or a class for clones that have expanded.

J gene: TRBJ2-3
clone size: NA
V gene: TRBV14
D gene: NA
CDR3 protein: CASSRLLEPDTQYF
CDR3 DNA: TGTGCCAGCAGCCGCCTACTAGAGCCAGATACGCAGTATTTT

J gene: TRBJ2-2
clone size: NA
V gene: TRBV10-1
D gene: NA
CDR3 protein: CASSDYVGSGGELFF
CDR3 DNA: TGCGCCAGCAGTGATTACGTAGGATCGGGCGGGGAGCTGTTTTTT

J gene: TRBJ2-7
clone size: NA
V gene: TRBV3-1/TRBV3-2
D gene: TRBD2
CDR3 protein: CASSPRSVAGGSYEQYF
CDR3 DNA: TGTGCCAGCAGCCCCCGATCGGTAGCGGGGGGCTCCTACGAGCAGTACTTC

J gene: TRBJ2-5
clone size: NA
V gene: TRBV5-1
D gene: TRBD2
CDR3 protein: CASSLQRETGTRRETQYF
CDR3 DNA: TGCGCCAGCAGCCTGCAGCGGGAGACGGGGACCCGGCGAGAGACCCAGTACTTC

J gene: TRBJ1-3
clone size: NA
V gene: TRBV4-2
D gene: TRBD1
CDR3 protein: CASSQDRTGARGNTIYF
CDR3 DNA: TGTGCCAGCAGCCAAGACAGGACAGGGGCGAGAGGCAACACCATATATTTT

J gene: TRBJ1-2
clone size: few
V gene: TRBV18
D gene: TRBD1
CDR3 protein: CASSPGQGGYTF
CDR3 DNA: TGTGCCAGCTCACCCGGACAGGGCGGCTACACCTTC

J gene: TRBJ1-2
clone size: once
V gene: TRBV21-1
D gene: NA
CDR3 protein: CARILQGTGGYTF
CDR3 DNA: TGTGCCAGAATTCTTCAGGGGACGGGTGGCTACACCTTC

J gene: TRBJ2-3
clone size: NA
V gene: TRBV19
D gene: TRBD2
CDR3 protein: CASSIGGGAGVTQYF
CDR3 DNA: TGTGCCAGTAGTATAGGGGGGGGAGCGGGAGTGACGCAGTATTTT

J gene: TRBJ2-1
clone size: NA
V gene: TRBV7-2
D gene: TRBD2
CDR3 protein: CASSLGGGGAYNEQFF
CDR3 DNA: TGTGCCAGCAGCTTAGGCGGGGGAGGGGCGTACAATGAGCAGTTCTTC

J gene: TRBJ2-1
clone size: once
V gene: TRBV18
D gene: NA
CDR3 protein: CASSRQNNEQFF
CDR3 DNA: TGTGCCAGCTCACGTCAAAACAATGAGCAGTTCTTC

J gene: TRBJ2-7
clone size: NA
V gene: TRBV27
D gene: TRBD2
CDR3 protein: CASSVSGSLYEQYF
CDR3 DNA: TGTGCCAGCAGTGTAAGCGGGAGTCTGTACGAGCAGTACTTC

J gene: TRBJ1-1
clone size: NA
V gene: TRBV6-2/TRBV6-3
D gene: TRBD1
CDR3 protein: CASSPHLGRGPSTEAFF
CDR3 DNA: TGTGCCAGCAGCCCACACTTGGGCAGGGGGCCCTCAACTGAAGCTTTCTTT